The 17 T cell receptor beta chains below were found in one sample sequenced in a study of shared clonotypes between healthy human individuals. Only in-frame clones appear in the TCRdb table, and some are missing; sequencing was by immunoSEQ multiplex PCR. Here the sample spans about 1 million clones, around four fifths being singletons. The material sequenced was memory CD4+ T cells sorted from blood. Subset in this sample: CD45RA-negative fraction. Receptor source: a man aged 18 to 30 in good health.

This clone occurred once. CDR3: CASSLSATAQGETQYF. The CDR3 DNA sequence: TGTGCCAGCAGCTTATCCGCGACAGCCCAAGGAGAGACCCAGTACTTC. The chain has TRBV5-4 and TRBJ2-5, with a weak D call TRBD1 (5 bases). Germline-derived CDR1 and CDR2 are SGHNT and YYREEE (reference sequence). The CDR3 is 16 residues long. The ends were cut back, 2 bases at V and 4 bases at J, with 18 bases in the middle.

This rearrangement joins TRBV19 to TRBJ2-7, with a possible D match to TRBD2 (6 bases). The V gene's germline CDR1 is LNHDA and CDR2 SQIVND (reference sequence). This CDR3 has 13 amino acids. V was shortened by 8 bases and J by 6 bases, with 17 bases between the two germline ends. CDR3 in amino acids: CASASEEGGEQYF. CDR3 in DNA: TGTGCCAGTGCATCTGAGGAGGGAGGCGAGCAGTACTTC.

The rearrangement links TRBV6-5 to TRBJ2-3; D unresolved. The CDR3 is 14 residues long. Trimming pared 0 bases from V and 0 bases from J, leaving 4 bases between. The germline gives CDR1 MNHEY, CDR2 SVGAGI. The CDR3 protein is CASSYSDSTDTQYF. The CDR3 DNA reads TGTGCCAGCAGTTACTCGGACAGCACAGATACGCAGTATTTT.

V and J are TRBV28 and TRBJ1-5; no reliable D call. Per the germline V gene, CDR1 is MDHEN and CDR2 is SYDVKM. The CDR3 spans 14 residues. The V end was cut by 5 bases, the J end by 2 bases, with 10 bases between. The CDR3 loop is CASSPPLGNQPQHF. CDR3 DNA: TGTGCCAGCAGTCCACCATTGGGCAATCAGCCCCAGCATTTT.

This clone was observed many times. This chain joins TRBV30 and TRBJ1-4; 9 nucleotides agree with TRBD1. Germline V gene data show CDR1 as GTSNPN and CDR2 as SVGIG (reference sequence). CDR3 size: 14 residues. Trimming removed 2 bases from V and 6 bases from J; junction bases left unmatched: 4. CDR3 sequence: CAWSTGGADEKLFF. The CDR3 nucleotides read TGTGCCTGGAGTACAGGGGGCGCAGATGAAAAACTGTTTTTT. Full variable domain (rest looked up from reference TRBV30 and TRBJ1-4): SQTIHQWPATLVQPVGSPLSLECTVEGTSNPNLYWYRQAAGRGLQLLFYSVGIGQISSEVPQNLSASRPQDRQFILSSKKLLLSDSGFYLCAWSTGGADEKLFFGSGTQLSVL.

The chain recombines TRBV5-1 with TRBJ1-1, with 8 bases fitting TRBD1. Per germline, CDR1 SGHRS and CDR2 YFSETQ. The J segment lost 12 bases and the V segment lost 0 bases, leaving 7 bases of the junction unmatched. The CDR3 spans 13 residues. The CDR3 spells CASSLEGQAITFF. CDR3 bases: TGCGCCAGCAGCTTGGAGGGACAGGCGATAACTTTCTTT.

The rearrangement links TRBV5-1 to TRBJ2-1; no definite D call. Germline V gene data show CDR1 as SGHRS and CDR2 as YFSETQ. The germline V and J ends were trimmed by 0 bases and 7 bases, with 5 bases remaining between them. There are 12 residues in the CDR3. The CDR3 sequence: CASSLEANEQFF. The CDR3 region has the DNA TGCGCCAGCAGCTTGGAAGCTAATGAGCAGTTCTTC.

This clone has only a few counts. The V call is TRBV10-3, the J call TRBJ1-1; no firm D call. Between the trimmed V and J ends, which lost 4 bases and 1 base, there was a span of 7 bases. The CDR3 consists of 13 residues. CDR1 ENHRY and CDR2 SYGVKD come from the germline V gene. In DNA form, the CDR3 reads TGTGCCATCAGTGTTCAGGAGAACACTGAAGCTTTCTTT. Protein sequence: CAISVQENTEAFF.

The genes are TRBV6-4 and TRBJ1-6; the D is unclear. V was shortened by 4 bases and J by 9 bases, with 4 bases between the two germline ends. The CDR3 consists of 11 residues. Germline assignment: CDR1 MRHNA and CDR2 SNTAGT. The CDR3 here is CASSVRSPLHF. CDR3 DNA: TGTGCCAGCAGTGTGCGTTCACCCCTCCACTTT.

The chain is built from TRBV5-1 and TRBJ1-4; 8 bases agree with TRBD1. The junction had 4 bases not matched to a gene; V was cut back by 1 base and J by 8 bases. CDR3 length: 14 residues. In germline, CDR1 is SGHRS, CDR2 YFSETQ. The CDR3 loop is CASSLQGAGEKLFF. The CDR3 DNA reads as TGCGCCAGCAGCTTGCAGGGGGCAGGGGAAAAACTGTTTTTT.

The genes are TRBV10-2 and TRBJ1-1; maybe TRBD1 (5 bases). CDR1 is WSHSY, CDR2 SAAADI, per germline. CDR3 length: 14 residues. V shed 6 bases and J shed 1 base, with 12 bases lying between them. DNA for the CDR3: TGCGCCAGCAGATATCTGGGGACGAACACTGAAGCTTTCTTT. This codes for CASRYLGTNTEAFF.

J is TRBJ2-5 and V is TRBV28, with 7 bases identical to TRBD1. CDR1 MDHEN and CDR2 SYDVKM come from the germline V gene. J gave up 9 bases and V 3 bases, and 10 bases lay outside the gene matches. This CDR3 contains 14 residues. The CDR3 loop reads CASSFRGQSRPQYF. The CDR3 bases are TGTGCCAGCAGTTTTAGGGGACAGTCAAGGCCCCAGTACTTC.

The chain employs TRBV30 and TRBJ2-7; 9 nucleotides align to TRBD2. This CDR3 is built from 12 residues. Per the germline V gene, CDR1 is GTSNPN and CDR2 is SVGIG (reference sequence). V shed 1 base, J shed 5 bases, and the junction held 0 bases outside the gene matches. The CDR3 reads CAWSASGDEQYF. The CDR3 bases are TGTGCCTGGAGTGCTAGCGGGGACGAGCAGTACTTC. Variable domain in full (rest from reference TRBV30 and TRBJ2-7): SQTIHQWPATLVQPVGSPLSLECTVEGTSNPNLYWYRQAAGRGLQLLFYSVGIGQISSEVPQNLSASRPQDRQFILSSKKLLLSDSGFYLCAWSASGDEQYFGPGTRLTVT.

J is TRBJ1-4 and V is TRBV7-6; D gene unclear. CDR1 is SGHVS, CDR2 FNYEAQ, per germline. CDR3 length equals 15 residues. V lost 2 bases, J lost 4 bases, and 11 bases lay in between. CDR3 DNA sequence: TGTGCCAGCAGCTTACTAGGAGGGAGTAATGAAAAACTGTTTTTT. Translated, it gives CASSLLGGSNEKLFF.

This clone was seen a handful of times. CDR3 in amino acids: CASSSLYEQYF. CDR3 DNA sequence: TGTGCTAGTTCTTCGCTCTACGAGCAGTACTTC. The rearrangement links TRBV12-5 to TRBJ2-7, with D unresolved. This CDR3 region has 11 residues. Germline V gene sequence: CDR1 LGHNT, CDR2 FRNRAP. Trimming pared 8 bases from V and 3 bases from J, leaving 8 bases between.

The chain uses TRBV7-3 and TRBJ1-1, with TRBD1 identical over 7 bases. Trimming took 5 bases from V and 7 from J; bases not matched to a gene: 10. Germline V gene lookup returns CDR1 SGHTA and CDR2 FQGTGA. CDR3 size: 14 residues. The CDR3 region has the DNA TGTGCCAGCAGCCCTACAGGGGCCTTGGGTGAAGCTTTCTTT. This encodes CASSPTGALGEAFF.

The chain uses TRBV6-6 and TRBJ2-7; 8 nucleotides match TRBD1. In germline, CDR1 is MNHNY, CDR2 SVGAGI (reference sequence). The CDR3 is 12 amino acids. The CDR3 DNA is TGTGCGACGCAGGGGGCCACCTACGAGCAGTACTTC. The encoded protein is CATQGATYEQYF.